The 29 T cell receptor beta chains listed next were all sequenced from one sample in a study of shared clonotypes between healthy human individuals (dated by TCRdb to between 2020 and 2021). Library generation was performed with the immunoSEQ multiplex PCR assay. TCRdb limited this immuneACCESS table to in-frame rearrangements with V and J called. A share of clones is missing; checked studies link under half to unresolved V genes, and the rest is unexplained. For this sample the table gives around 600,000 clones, of which almost 97% were detected only once. Of the sample, approximately 0.057% falls within the top ten clones. Sequenced material: naive CD4+ T cells sorted from blood. What the cell subset or site label conveys for this sample: CD45RA+ positively selected. The origin of the receptors is a woman in her twenties or thirties in good health.

The chain recombines TRBV5-1 with TRBJ2-2; 8 bases are shared with TRBD1. CDR1 is SGHRS and CDR2 is YFSETQ in the germline V gene. Germline trimming cut 4 bases from V and 2 bases from J; bases unmatched to any gene: 7. The CDR3 totals 16 residues. The CDR3 nucleotides are TGCGCCAGCAGCCCCGGACAGGGAAGAAACACCGGGGAGCTGTTTTTT. It yields the protein CASSPGQGRNTGELFF.

V usage is TRBV28 and J usage is TRBJ1-2; D may be TRBD1 (5 bases). The CDR3 has 15 amino acids. V lost 3 bases and J lost 3, with 14 bases in between. Looked up from germline, CDR1 is MDHEN and CDR2 is SYDVKM. DNA of the CDR3: TGTGCCAGCAGTTTGGTGGGGCAGGGACACTATGGCTACACCTTC. Amino acid sequence: CASSLVGQGHYGYTF.

V is TRBV5-1 and J is TRBJ2-7; possible D gene TRBD2, 5 bases. V gave up 3 bases and J gave up 5 bases, with 27 bases separating them. CDR1 and CDR2 from the germline V gene are SGHRS and YFSETQ. CDR3 size: 18 residues. CDR3 sequence: CASSSGRGPGWYSHEQYF. CDR3 DNA sequence: TGCGCCAGCAGCTCCGGCCGGGGTCCAGGTTGGTATTCCCACGAGCAGTACTTC.

This rearrangement joins TRBV6-6 to TRBJ1-5; D gene uncertain. CDR3 length: 12 residues. In germline, CDR1 is MNHNY, CDR2 SVGAGI (reference sequence). V lost 4 bases and J 3 bases, leaving 4 bases between the germline ends. The CDR3 region is CASSFFNQPQHF. CDR3 nucleotide sequence: TGTGCCAGCAGTTTCTTCAATCAGCCCCAGCATTTT.

The J gene is TRBJ2-1, the V gene TRBV7-9; D may be TRBD2 (5 bases). CDR1 is SEHNR, CDR2 FQNEAQ, per germline (reference sequence). The CDR3 has 15 residues. Trimming pared 2 bases from V and 2 bases from J, leaving 10 bases between. CDR3 bases: TGTGCCAGCAGCTTAAGAGGGAGTGCCTACAATGAGCAGTTCTTC. As protein: CASSLRGSAYNEQFF.

The chain joins TRBV7-6 to TRBJ2-2, with a tentative D call TRBD2 (6 bases). CDR1 is SGHVS and CDR2 is FNYEAQ in the germline V gene. CDR3 size: 15 residues. Trimming shortened V by 5 bases and J by 5 bases, and 15 bases separated the two germline ends. The CDR3 DNA reads TGTGCCAGCAGCCCTGGGGGACTTCGGACCGGGGAGCTGTTTTTT. Its protein product is CASSPGGLRTGELFF.

V is TRBV6-1 and J is TRBJ1-4; 8 positions agree with TRBD1. J lost 2 bases, V lost 1 base, and 3 bases had no gene match. The CDR3 totals 16 residues. CDR1 and CDR2 (germline): MNHNS, SASEGT. CDR3 sequence reads: CASSEGRTGTNEKLFF. The CDR3 nucleotides are TGTGCCAGCAGTGAAGGACGGACAGGGACTAATGAAAAACTGTTTTTT.

The chain links TRBV28 to TRBJ1-4; D is undetermined. CDR1 is MDHEN, CDR2 SYDVKM, per germline. Trimming left V 8 bases short and J 7 bases short, with 8 bases between. The CDR3 runs 11 residues. DNA of the CDR3: TGTGCCAGCGCCCGTCGTGAAAAACTGTTTTTT. Translating gives CASARREKLFF.

Only one count was recorded for this clone. This chain uses TRBV11-1 with TRBJ1-4; D uncertain. This CDR3 comprises 14 residues. V dropped 1 base and J dropped 5 bases, with 8 bases sitting between them. Germline loops: CDR1 SGHAT, CDR2 FQDESV (reference sequence). CDR3 residues: CASSLGQRNEKLFF. The CDR3 bases are TGTGCCAGCAGCTTAGGGCAGAGGAATGAAAAACTGTTTTTT.

This chain joins TRBV6-1 and TRBJ2-1; 8 bases are shared with TRBD1. In germline, CDR1 is MNHNS, CDR2 SASEGT. J gave up 1 base and V 0 bases, and 2 bases lay outside the gene matches. The CDR3 is made up of 16 amino acids. The CDR3 DNA follows: TGTGCCAGCAGTGAAGCCCAGGGGGCTTCCTACAATGAGCAGTTCTTC. It translates to CASSEAQGASYNEQFF.

V usage is TRBV28 and J usage is TRBJ2-3; a weak D match, TRBD2 (6 bases). Germline assignment: CDR1 MDHEN and CDR2 SYDVKM. CDR3 size: 14 residues. The germline V and J ends were trimmed by 4 bases and 12 bases, with 20 bases remaining between them. The CDR3 protein is CASSSPGDAGNQYF. Here the CDR3 DNA reads TGTGCCAGCAGTTCCCCGGGGGACGCAGGGAACCAGTATTTT.

The J gene is TRBJ2-4, the V gene TRBV18; a weak D match, TRBD1 (5 bases). The V gene's germline CDR1 is KGHSH and CDR2 LQKENI. The CDR3 covers 14 residues. V dropped 3 bases and J dropped 6 bases, with 12 bases sitting between them. CDR3 DNA sequence: TGTGCCAGCTCACCGGCAGGGAATTCAAACATTCAGTACTTC. Translated, it gives CASSPAGNSNIQYF.

The rearrangement uses TRBV10-3 and TRBJ2-7, with D possibly TRBD1 on 6 matching bases. The ends were cut back, 2 bases at V and 2 bases at J, with 16 bases in the middle. CDR1 is ENHRY, CDR2 SYGVKD, per germline. This CDR3 is 16 amino acids long. The CDR3 is CAISETPDRRTYEQYF. For the CDR3, the DNA is TGTGCCATCAGTGAGACCCCCGACAGGAGGACCTACGAGCAGTACTTC.

The J gene is TRBJ2-3, the V gene TRBV29-1; D unclear. This CDR3 is built from 15 residues. CDR1 is SQVTM and CDR2 is ANQGSEA in the germline V gene. Trimming took off 7 bases at V and 0 bases at J, with 17 bases between the two ends. CDR3 DNA: TGCAGCGCGGCCGTGGGGTCCTCTAGCACAGATACGCAGTATTTT. Translated, it gives CSAAVGSSSTDTQYF.

The V gene is TRBV7-7, the J gene TRBJ2-7, with D perhaps TRBD2 (6 bases). V lost 3 bases, J lost 5 bases, and 11 bases lay in between. CDR3 size: 13 residues. CDR1 SSHAT and CDR2 FNYEAQ come from the germline V gene (reference sequence). CDR3 DNA sequence: TGTGCCAGCAGCTTGCGGCGGGATAACGAGCAGTACTTC. Amino acids: CASSLRRDNEQYF.

The chain carries TRBV6-5 and TRBJ1-1; D remains unclear. Germline V gives CDR1 MNHEY, CDR2 SVGAGI. V lost 6 bases and J lost 6, with 14 bases in between. The CDR3 covers 13 residues. The CDR3: CASRRLGTAEAFF. The CDR3 DNA sequence: TGTGCCAGCAGGCGACTAGGAACAGCTGAAGCTTTCTTT.

The genes are TRBV6-1 and TRBJ1-3; D not certain. Germline lookup yields CDR1 MNHNS and CDR2 SASEGT. Trimming left V 6 bases short and J 0 bases short, with 15 bases between. The CDR3 covers 16 residues. The CDR3 spells CASREYKTSSGNTIYF. CDR3 nucleotides: TGTGCCAGCAGAGAATACAAAACAAGCTCTGGAAACACCATATATTTT.

V usage is TRBV7-9 and J usage is TRBJ1-2, with a possible D match to TRBD1 (5 bases). V gave up 0 bases and J gave up 6 bases, with 23 bases separating them. There are 18 residues in the CDR3. Germline V lookup: CDR1 SEHNR, CDR2 FQNEAQ (reference sequence). The CDR3 DNA sequence: TGTGCCAGCAGCTTAGCGGTGCAGTCCCAGGGTAGTAATGATGGCTACACCTTC. Translation: CASSLAVQSQGSNDGYTF.

This clone was recorded once. The J gene is TRBJ1-1, the V gene TRBV5-5, with D perhaps TRBD1 (5 bases). Deletions cut 7 bases from V and 0 bases from J, with 10 bases between. Germline CDR1 is SGHKS and CDR2 is YYEKEE (reference sequence). This CDR3 contains 13 residues. CDR3 sequence: CASGRQMNTEAFF. The CDR3 nucleotides read TGTGCCAGCGGTAGACAGATGAACACTGAAGCTTTCTTT.

This sequence joins TRBV6-1 and TRBJ1-2; possibly TRBD1 for D (5 bases). V was trimmed by 0 bases and J by 0 bases, leaving 11 bases between them. The CDR3 totals 16 residues. Germline values: CDR1 MNHNS, CDR2 SASEGT. CDR3 region: CASSEAGQGSNYGYTF. The CDR3, as DNA: TGTGCCAGCAGTGAAGCGGGGCAGGGATCTAACTATGGCTACACCTTC.

The V call is TRBV5-4, the J call TRBJ2-7; 10 positions agree with TRBD2. The CDR3 spans 14 residues. After removal of 2 bases from V and 12 bases from J, the junction contained 11 bases not matched to a gene. Germline CDR1 is SGHNT and CDR2 is YYREEE (reference sequence). The DNA of the CDR3 is TGTGCCAGCAGCTTAGCGGGAGGGCCTAGGAAGTGGTACTTC. It yields the protein CASSLAGGPRKWYF.

The genes are TRBV10-1 and TRBJ2-2, with TRBD1 as a possible D gene (6 bases). V lost 4 bases to trimming and J lost 4 bases, with 7 bases between them. The CDR3 sequence is 13 residues long. The germline V gene has CDR1 WNHNN and CDR2 SYGVQD (reference sequence). The DNA for the CDR3 is TGCGCCAGCAGTGGGACAGCCACCGGGGAGCTGTTTTTT. Its protein product is CASSGTATGELFF.

This clone has just one count. This rearrangement joins TRBV7-2 to TRBJ1-6, with D unclear. The CDR3 has 13 residues. Trimming took off 1 base at V and 10 bases at J, with 8 bases between the two ends. Germline V gene sequence: CDR1 SGHTA, CDR2 FQGNSA. DNA for the CDR3: TGTGCCAGCAGCTTAGAAAGGCTCTCACCCCTCCACTTT. Protein: CASSLERLSPLHF.

The table lists this clone with a count of one. The chain recombines TRBV28 with TRBJ1-4, with D possibly being TRBD1 (6 bases). The germline V gene encodes CDR1 MDHEN and CDR2 SYDVKM. Trimming removed 4 bases at V and 8 bases at J, with 20 bases between. The CDR3 covers 16 residues. CDR3 region: CASSSSWGAQEEKLFF. The CDR3 nucleotides read TGTGCCAGCAGTTCATCTTGGGGGGCGCAAGAGGAAAAACTGTTTTTT.

As for this clone: Other nucleotide sequences in the sample specify the same CDR3. The rearrangement uses TRBV20-1 and TRBJ2-7; D gene ambiguous. Per the germline V gene, CDR1 is DFQATT and CDR2 is SNEGSKA (reference sequence). The CDR3 is 9 residues long. The V gene lost 6 bases and the J gene lost 3 bases, with 3 bases spanning the gap. CDR3 sequence: CSALYEQYF. The CDR3, as DNA: TGCAGTGCCCTCTACGAGCAGTACTTC.

V usage is TRBV2 and J usage is TRBJ1-4; TRBD1 matches at 7 bases. The CDR3 has 13 amino acids. Germline V lookup: CDR1 SNHLY, CDR2 FYNNEI. Germline trimming cut 3 bases from V and 7 bases from J; bases unmatched to any gene: 2. The CDR3 loop is CASSDRQGEKLFF. DNA for the CDR3: TGTGCCAGCAGTGACCGACAGGGTGAAAAACTGTTTTTT. Full variable domain (remainder filled in from reference TRBV2 and TRBJ1-4): EPEVTQTPSHQVTQMGQEVILRCVPISNHLYFYWYRQILGQKVEFLVSFYNNEISEKSEIFDDQFSVERPDGSNFTLKIRSTKLEDSAMYFCASSDRQGEKLFFGSGTQLSVL.

V and J are TRBV27 and TRBJ1-2; TRBD1 matches at 11 bases. Germline V gene lookup returns CDR1 MNHEY and CDR2 SMNVEV (reference sequence). V shed 6 bases, J shed 5 bases, and the junction held 8 bases outside the gene matches. The CDR3 sequence is 15 residues long. CDR3 nucleotide sequence: TGTGCCAGCAGCTATCGGACAGGGGGCCTTTATGGCTACACCTTC. This codes for CASSYRTGGLYGYTF.

The gene calls are TRBV5-1 and TRBJ2-7; 9 nucleotides align to TRBD1. The germline gives CDR1 SGHRS, CDR2 YFSETQ. This CDR3 comprises 17 residues. V lost 2 bases and J lost 6; bases outside the gene matches: 15. CDR3 sequence reads: CASSLARDRVGNGEQYF. CDR3 coding DNA: TGCGCCAGCAGCTTAGCACGGGACAGGGTGGGAAATGGCGAGCAGTACTTC.

V gene TRBV28 combines with J gene TRBJ1-2, with D possibly being TRBD1 (5 bases). V lost 7 bases, J lost 4 bases, and 10 bases lay in between. This CDR3 has 12 residues. Germline CDR1 MDHEN, CDR2 SYDVKM. In DNA, the CDR3 is TGTGCCAGCACCTGGGGCCCCTATGGCTACACCTTC. Its protein is CASTWGPYGYTF.